The 17 T cell receptor beta chains below come from one sample, sequenced in a study of CD8+ T cells in alopecia areata (dated by TCRdb to 2016 to 2019). Preparation of the library involved the immunoSEQ multiplex PCR assay. To provide template for TCR sequencing, every sample had RNA extracted and reverse transcribed into cDNA. As stored in TCRdb, this immuneACCESS dataset retains in-frame rearrangements with V and J assigned. A fraction of the clones does not appear; measured against another copy, unresolved V genes explain less than half of the discrepancy, and the remainder lacks a known reason. Recorded for this sample are roughly 150,000 clones; 80% to 90% of them occurred a single time. Jointly, the top ten make up about 15% of the sample. Read against the paper, the sample's time point label means: baseline before oral tofacitinib. Here the sequenced sample was CD8+ T cells sorted from blood, taken at week 0. These receptors all stem from a human donor with alopecia areata.

V gene TRBV7-2 combines with J gene TRBJ2-3; D remains unclear. V was pared by 3 bases and J by 1 base, with 5 bases between. In germline, CDR1 is SGHTA, CDR2 FQGNSA. The CDR3 has 13 amino acids. This chain's CDR3 is CASSFGGTDTQYF. The CDR3 bases are TGTGCCAGCAGCTTCGGCGGCACAGATACGCAGTATTTT.

V and J are TRBV7-3 and TRBJ2-1, with 11 bases identical to TRBD2. The CDR3 has 15 amino acids. Per the germline V gene, CDR1 is SGHTA and CDR2 is FQGTGA. Trimming cost V 4 bases and J 9 bases; bases outside gene matches: 8. The CDR3 nucleotides are TGTGCCAGCAGCTCCCGGGGACTAGCGGAGGGTGAGCAGTTCTTC. Protein product: CASSSRGLAEGEQFF.

V gene TRBV5-1 combines with J gene TRBJ2-5; 11 nucleotides match TRBD2. Germline CDR1 reads SGHRS; CDR2 reads YFSETQ. This CDR3 is built from 17 residues. Trimming cost V 1 base and J 5 bases; bases outside gene matches: 10. As DNA, the CDR3 is TGCGCCAGCAGCTTGCAGGGACTAGCGGAGCTGGTGGAGACCCAGTACTTC. Residues: CASSLQGLAELVETQYF. The complete variable domain, with remaining parts taken from reference TRBV5-1 and TRBJ2-5, reads KAGVTQTPRYLIKTRGQQVTLSCSPISGHRSVSWYQQTPGQGLQFLFEYFSETQRNKGNFPGRFSGRQFSNSRSEMNVSTLELGDSALYLCASSLQGLAELVETQYFGPGTRLLVL.

This clone was found a few times. This chain connects TRBV5-1 to TRBJ2-7; 7 nucleotides agree with TRBD2. V trimming: 2 bases; J trimming: 2 bases; junction bases outside the gene matches: 13. The CDR3 length is 17 residues. In germline, CDR1 is SGHRS, CDR2 YFSETQ. CDR3 region: CASSFNRERETPYEQYF. CDR3 bases: TGCGCCAGCAGCTTTAATCGGGAGCGGGAAACCCCCTACGAGCAGTACTTC.

V usage is TRBV10-1 and J usage is TRBJ2-3; D possibly matches TRBD1 or TRBD2 (6 bases each). Germline V gene lookup returns CDR1 WNHNN and CDR2 SYGVQD (reference sequence). Deletions cut 0 bases from V and 10 bases from J, with 11 bases between. This CDR3 is built from 13 residues. The CDR3 loop is CASSESAGTPQYF. In DNA form, the CDR3 reads TGCGCCAGCAGTGAGTCGGCGGGGACACCGCAGTATTTT.

The gene calls are TRBV25-1 and TRBJ2-3; 7 bases fit TRBD2. This CDR3 has 14 residues. Germline V CDR1 and CDR2: MGHDK, SYGVNS. Trimming took 5 bases from V and 1 from J; bases not matched to a gene: 3. The CDR3 DNA reads TGTGCCAGCAGTCCAGCGGGACGCACAGATACGCAGTATTTT. This gives the protein CASSPAGRTDTQYF.

The chain uses TRBV9 and TRBJ2-6; the D is unclear. In germline, CDR1 is SGDLS, CDR2 YYNGEE. CDR3 length: 16 residues. V was cut by 1 base and J by 2 bases, with 10 bases left in between. For the CDR3, the DNA is TGTGCCAGCAGCGTACTATCAATCCCTGGGGCCAACGTCCTGACTTTC. Protein product: CASSVLSIPGANVLTF.

The rearrangement links TRBV5-6 to TRBJ1-5, with a tentative D call TRBD1 (5 bases). The CDR3 length is 16 residues. CDR1 and CDR2 from the germline V gene are SGHDT and YYEEEE. V lost 3 bases and J 0 bases, leaving 13 bases between the germline ends. CDR3 nucleotides: TGTGCCAGCAGCTGGAGGACGGGGGGTAGCAATCAGCCCCAGCATTTT. Residues: CASSWRTGGSNQPQHF.

The V and J genes are TRBV30 and TRBJ2-1, with D possibly TRBD1 on 5 matching bases. Trimming took 1 base from V and 10 from J, leaving 8 bases between them. This CDR3 has 11 amino acids. CDR1 and CDR2 from the germline V gene are GTSNPN and SVGIG (reference sequence). CDR3 in amino acids: CAWSEGFEQFF. The CDR3 coding sequence is TGTGCCTGGAGTGAGGGGTTCGAGCAGTTCTTC.

This clone was seen just once. CDR3 residues: CASSLFWGQLSHYEQYF. The DNA of the CDR3 is TGTGCCAGCAGCTTATTTTGGGGGCAGCTATCGCACTACGAGCAGTACTTC. This chain joins TRBV13 and TRBJ2-7, with a possible D match to TRBD1 (6 bases). The length of the CDR3 is 17 residues. V lost 2 bases to trimming and J lost 3 bases, with 20 bases between them. Germline CDR1 PRHDT, CDR2 FYEKMQ (reference sequence). The whole variable domain, filled in from reference TRBV13 and TRBJ2-7, reads AAGVIQSPRHLIKEKRETATLKCYPIPRHDTVYWYQQGPGQDPQFLISFYEKMQSDKGSIPDRFSAQQFSDYHSELNMSSLELGDSALYFCASSLFWGQLSHYEQYFGPGTRLTVT.

This rearrangement joins TRBV9 to TRBJ2-1; TRBD2 matches 8 bases. Germline CDR1 and CDR2: SGDLS and YYNGEE. This CDR3 has 15 residues. With 4 bases clipped from V and 0 bases from J, the junction kept 3 bases outside the gene matches. DNA of the CDR3: TGTGCCAGCAGCCAAAGCGGGAGCTCCTACAATGAGCAGTTCTTC. Translation gives CASSQSGSSYNEQFF.

The chain uses TRBV6-5 and TRBJ2-1; TRBD2 matches 8 bases. The CDR3 contains 14 residues. Germline CDR1 reads MNHEY; CDR2 reads SVGAGI. Trimming cost V 8 bases and J 1 base; bases outside gene matches: 4. CDR3 sequence: CASGGGLSYNEQFF. The CDR3 DNA sequence: TGTGCCAGCGGCGGGGGGCTATCCTACAATGAGCAGTTCTTC.

This chain links TRBV6-1 with TRBJ2-7; D is perhaps TRBD1 or TRBD2 (5 bases each). CDR1 is MNHNS and CDR2 is SASEGT in the germline V gene. CDR3 length: 14 amino acids. Deletions cut 3 bases from V and 2 bases from J, with 11 bases between. CDR3 residues: CASSDTGRAYEQYF. Written as DNA, the CDR3 is TGTGCCAGCAGTGACACGGGACGGGCCTACGAGCAGTACTTC.

The chain uses TRBV5-1 and TRBJ2-7; perhaps D is TRBD1 or TRBD2 (6 bases each). The V gene lost 4 bases and the J gene lost 2 bases, with 10 bases spanning the gap. CDR1 and CDR2 (germline): SGHRS, YFSETQ. The CDR3 runs 13 residues. CDR3 bases: TGCGCCAGCAGCAGGGGGGTAACCTACGAGCAGTACTTC. Translated: CASSRGVTYEQYF. The full variable domain, with the rest looked up from reference TRBV5-1 and TRBJ2-7, is KAGVTQTPRYLIKTRGQQVTLSCSPISGHRSVSWYQQTPGQGLQFLFEYFSETQRNKGNFPGRFSGRQFSNSRSEMNVSTLELGDSALYLCASSRGVTYEQYFGPGTRLTVT.

The chain carries TRBV7-8 and TRBJ1-1; a weak D match, TRBD1 (5 bases). The CDR3 extends over 14 amino acids. Germline V lookup: CDR1 SGHVS, CDR2 FQNEAQ. Deletions cut 3 bases from V and 2 bases from J, with 10 bases between. The CDR3 is CASSFSQGNTEAFF. In DNA, the CDR3 is TGTGCCAGCAGCTTTAGTCAGGGTAACACTGAAGCTTTCTTT.

The V call is TRBV13, the J call TRBJ1-5; 9 bases align to TRBD1. Germline assignment: CDR1 PRHDT and CDR2 FYEKMQ (reference sequence). Trimming removed 5 bases from V and 7 bases from J; junction bases left unmatched: 3. CDR3 length: 13 residues. CDR3 residues: CASSGTGKQPQHF. The DNA for the CDR3 is TGTGCCAGCAGCGGGACAGGGAAGCAGCCCCAGCATTTT.

The rearrangement links TRBV5-4 to TRBJ2-7; D remains unclear. V was pared by 4 bases and J by 0 bases, with 8 bases between. Germline values: CDR1 SGHNT, CDR2 YYREEE (reference sequence). CDR3 length: 13 amino acids. This CDR3 is CASSLDISYEQYF. The CDR3 nucleotides are TGTGCCAGCAGCCTCGACATCTCCTACGAGCAGTACTTC.